The clone carrying this T cell receptor beta chain was seen a few times. As yet, its antigen is unknown. The data stem from a study of naive and memory T cell subsets. Study-wide results and caveats: In naive cells, over 90% of TCR sequences were seen only once. A few larger clonotypes appeared in naive repertoires, especially CD8, possibly memory cells re-expressing CD45RA. There was no ground truth to check naive and memory subset results.

An equimolar mix of two oligonucleotides served as the beta constant-region primer for TRBC1 and TRBC2. Ligated cDNA was amplified by four rounds of PCR with nested alpha and beta constant-region primers and SP2. TCRdb re-analysed the UMI-ligation and nested PCR reads in MiXCR, keeping a single row per CDR3 protein. The sample lists 150,000 or so distinct CDR3 sequences; 20% to 25% were seen once. V was pared by 3 bases and J by 3 bases, with 15 bases between. The CDR3 consists of 15 residues. Cells stained for CD3, CD4, CD8, CD45RA and CD27 were sorted into four subsets. The chain uses TRBV12-3 or TRBV12-4 and TRBJ2-7, with D perhaps matching TRBD1 (6 bases). Material for sequencing was naive CD4+ T cells from blood. The sequence came from a human donor in good health. CDR3 residues: CASSFRTVINYEQYF. CDR3 nucleotides: TGTGCCAGCAGTTTTCGGACAGTGATAAACTACGAGCAGTACTTC.